These T cell receptor beta chains were read from a single sample in a study of T cell repertoires in cytomegalovirus infection. No antigen has been identified for these receptors. Using its own MiXCR run on the reads, TCRdb lists one record per CDR3 protein. The repertoire includes hundreds of thousands of distinct CDR3 sequences, about 30% of them detected once, and around 12% sits in the top ten. Specimen: cultured CD8+ T cells from PBMCs, collected from culture after CMV antigen stimulation. Receptor source: a human donor in good health (CMV status not recorded). Some clones in this sample may be carry-over from other donors' samples. CDR3s include the opening cysteine and the closing phenylalanine or tryptophan. Each record gives: V gene, J gene, clone size, D gene, CDR3 DNA, CDR3 protein. A D gene is named only where the DNA matches it firmly. A clone size is listed for some rows: how often the clone was seen (once, few, many), or a class if it is expanded.

TRBV27	TRBJ2-5	-	TRBD1	TGTGCCAGCAGTCCTAGGGGACAGGAAGAGACCCAGTACTTC	CASSPRGQEETQYF
TRBV7-6	TRBJ1-2	-	TRBD1	TGTGCCAGCAGCCCCCAGGACAGGGCTAATGGCTACACCTTC	CASSPQDRANGYTF
TRBV19	TRBJ2-3	-	-	TGTGCCAGTACTCCCTCCCCTTCCTTTGGGGGCACAGATACGCAGTATTTT	CASTPSPSFGGTDTQYF
TRBV7-9	TRBJ2-3	few	TRBD1	TGTGCCAGCAGCTGGAGGGACAGGGGATCGGCAGATACGCAGTATTTT	CASSWRDRGSADTQYF
TRBV27	TRBJ2-7	-	TRBD1	TGTGCCAGCAGTGACCGGGACAGGGGGGACTACGAGCAGTACTTC	CASSDRDRGDYEQYF
TRBV7-2	TRBJ1-1	many	TRBD1	TGTGCCACCGGACAGGGAGGTTTTTTGAACACTGAAGCTTTCTTT	CATGQGGFLNTEAFF
TRBV20-1	TRBJ2-1	-	-	TGCAGTGGAACGCCGGCCTACAATGAGCAGTTCTTC	CSGTPAYNEQFF
TRBV4-1	TRBJ2-7	-	-	TGCGCCAGCAGCCTCCACATCGGGATTTACGAGCAGTACTTC	CASSLHIGIYEQYF
TRBV28	TRBJ1-3	-	-	TGTGCCAGCAGTTTTCTACAGGGAGGCTCTGGAAACACCATATATTTT	CASSFLQGGSGNTIYF
TRBV28	TRBJ2-5	few	TRBD2	TGTGCCAGCAGTTTCATCGTCGGGGGGATGGAGGAAGAGACCCAGTACTTC	CASSFIVGGMEEETQYF
TRBV29-1	TRBJ1-1	-	-	TGCAGCGTTGTTAGGGAGACTGAAGCTTTCTTT	CSVVRETEAFF
TRBV7-8	TRBJ1-3	many	TRBD1	TGTGCCAGCAGGGTGGACAGGGCATATGGAAACACCATATATTTT	CASRVDRAYGNTIYF
TRBV27	TRBJ1-1	-	-	TGTGCCAGCAGTTTATCGTTTGGGGGGTTTGAAGCTTTCTTT	CASSLSFGGFEAFF
TRBV19	TRBJ2-7	-	-	TGTGCCAGTAGTTACGGGGGTAACTACGAGCAGTACTTC	CASSYGGNYEQYF
TRBV6-6	TRBJ1-1	-	TRBD1	TGTGCCAGCAGTTACCTCACCGACCCTAACAGGGGTATGAACACTGAAGCTTTCTTT	CASSYLTDPNRGMNTEAFF
TRBV10-3	TRBJ1-4	-	-	TGTGCCATCAGTGAGTCGGCCGAAAAACTGTTTTTT	CAISESAEKLFF
TRBV24-1	TRBJ1-5	-	TRBD1	TGTGCCACCCAGGGGGCCACCCATCAGCCCCAGCATTTT	CATQGATHQPQHF
TRBV4-2	TRBJ1-5	few	-	TGTGCCAGCAGCCAAGGCTGGGGTCAATTTAGCAATCAGCCCCAGCATTTT	CASSQGWGQFSNQPQHF
TRBV7-3	TRBJ2-1	many	-	TGTGCCAGCAGCTTAACGTTCCCAGGGGACCCCTACAATGAGCAGTTCTTC	CASSLTFPGDPYNEQFF
TRBV15	TRBJ1-1	-	-	TGTGCCACCAGCAGAGATAGTTTGGGACGGTCGAACACTGAAGCTTTCTTT	CATSRDSLGRSNTEAFF
TRBV7-4	TRBJ1-2	-	-	TGTGCCAGCAGCAAAGGACCTCTCACCTTC	CASSKGPLTF
TRBV5-4	TRBJ2-7	-	-	TGTGCCAGCTCACTATTCGGGGGGCCCTTAATATACGAGCAGTACTTC	CASSLFGGPLIYEQYF
TRBV7-9	TRBJ2-1	-	TRBD2	TGTGCCACTCTAGCGGGGACCTACAATGAGCAGTTCTTC	CATLAGTYNEQFF